The sequence of this T cell receptor beta chain was determined in a study of control samples from healthy donors and cancer patients. The V gene lost 7 bases and the J gene lost 5 bases, with 14 bases spanning the gap. CDR1 SGHTA and CDR2 FQGTGA come from the germline V gene. The CDR3 consists of 14 residues. Data came from immunoSEQ multiplex PCR; TCRdb stores just in-frame clones and leaves some out. The table has about 60,000 clones, roughly 87% seen once. The specimen sequenced was blood. This chain links TRBV7-3 with TRBJ2-2; D possibly corresponds to TRBD2 (5 bases). This clonotype was obtained from a man aged 50-60 years in good health. CDR3 nucleotides: TGTGCCAGCAACGGAGGTCCCGGGACCGGGGAGCTGTTTTTT. Its protein is CASNGGPGTGELFF.